The present T cell receptor beta chain was sequenced within a study of T cells after somatic rescue of genetic block. This clone was seen only once. Germline CDR1 is SGHTA and CDR2 is FQGTGA. Trimming took off 0 bases at V and 9 bases at J, with 12 bases between the two ends. The CDR3 loop spans 13 amino acids. Sequencing was performed with immunoSEQ multiplex PCR; in TCRdb, only in-frame clones are kept and a portion is missing. Among approximately 70,000 clones listed, approximately 91% were seen once. The receptor was derived from a man between 25 and 39 years old. The chain employs TRBV7-3 and TRBJ2-7; D unresolved. The material sequenced was peripheral blood mononuclear cells (PBMCs). CDR3 region: CASSLTTAGSQYF. The DNA for the CDR3 is TGTGCCAGCAGCTTAACAACGGCTGGATCGCAGTACTTC.